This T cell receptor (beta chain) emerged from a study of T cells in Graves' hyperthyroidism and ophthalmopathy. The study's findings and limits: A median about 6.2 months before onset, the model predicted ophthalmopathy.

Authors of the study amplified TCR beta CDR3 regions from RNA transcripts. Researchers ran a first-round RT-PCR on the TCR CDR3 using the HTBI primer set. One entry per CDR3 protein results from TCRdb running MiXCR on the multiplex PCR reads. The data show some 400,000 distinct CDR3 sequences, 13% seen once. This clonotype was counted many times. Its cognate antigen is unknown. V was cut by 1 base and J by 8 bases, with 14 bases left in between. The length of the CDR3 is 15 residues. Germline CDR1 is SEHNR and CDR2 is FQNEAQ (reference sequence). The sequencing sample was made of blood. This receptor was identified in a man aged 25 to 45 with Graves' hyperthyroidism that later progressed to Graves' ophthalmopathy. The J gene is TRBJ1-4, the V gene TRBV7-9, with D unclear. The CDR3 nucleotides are TGTGCCAGCAGCTTAGTTGGGTATTCACAGGAAAAACTGTTTTTT. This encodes CASSLVGYSQEKLFF.